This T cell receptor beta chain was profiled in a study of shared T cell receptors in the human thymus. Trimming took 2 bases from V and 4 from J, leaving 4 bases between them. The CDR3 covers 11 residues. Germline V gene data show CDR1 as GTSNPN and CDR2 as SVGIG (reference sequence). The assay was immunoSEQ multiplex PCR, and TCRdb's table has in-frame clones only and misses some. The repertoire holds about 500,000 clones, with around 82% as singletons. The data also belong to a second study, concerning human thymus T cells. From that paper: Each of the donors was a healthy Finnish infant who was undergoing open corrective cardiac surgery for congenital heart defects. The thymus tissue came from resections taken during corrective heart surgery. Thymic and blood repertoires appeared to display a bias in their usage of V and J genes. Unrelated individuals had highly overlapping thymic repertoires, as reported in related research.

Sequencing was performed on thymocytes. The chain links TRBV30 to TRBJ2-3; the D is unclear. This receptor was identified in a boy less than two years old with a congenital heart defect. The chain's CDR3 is CAWSTADTQYF. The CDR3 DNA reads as TGTGCCTGGAGTACAGCAGATACGCAGTATTTT. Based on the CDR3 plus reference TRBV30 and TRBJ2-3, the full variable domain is SQTIHQWPATLVQPVGSPLSLECTVEGTSNPNLYWYRQAAGRGLQLLFYSVGIGQISSEVPQNLSASRPQDRQFILSSKKLLLSDSGFYLCAWSTADTQYFGPGTRLTVL.